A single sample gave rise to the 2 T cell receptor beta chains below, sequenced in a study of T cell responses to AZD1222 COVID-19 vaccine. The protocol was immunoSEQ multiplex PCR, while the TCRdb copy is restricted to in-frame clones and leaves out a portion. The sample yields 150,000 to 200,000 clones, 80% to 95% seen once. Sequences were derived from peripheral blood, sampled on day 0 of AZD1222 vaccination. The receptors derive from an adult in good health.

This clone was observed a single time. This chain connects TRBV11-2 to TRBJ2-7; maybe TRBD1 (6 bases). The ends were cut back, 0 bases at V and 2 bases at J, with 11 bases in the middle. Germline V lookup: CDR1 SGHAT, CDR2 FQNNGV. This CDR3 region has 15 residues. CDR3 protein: CASSLEGHTPYEQYF. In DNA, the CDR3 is TGTGCCAGCAGCTTAGAGGGACATACTCCCTACGAGCAGTACTTC.

The CDR3 loop reads CASSYLAGAADTQYF. The CDR3 DNA reads TGTGCCAGCAGCTACCTAGCGGGGGCCGCAGATACGCAGTATTTT. The rearrangement joins TRBV5-5 to TRBJ2-3; TRBD2 matches at 10 bases. CDR1 and CDR2 (germline): SGHKS, YYEKEE (reference sequence). V was clipped by 3 bases and J by 4 bases; unmatched bases: 5. The CDR3 has 15 amino acids. Filled out from reference TRBV5-5 and TRBJ2-3, the complete variable domain reads DAGVTQSPTHLIKTRGQQVTLRCSPISGHKSVSWYQQVLGQGPQFIFQYYEKEERGRGNFPDRFSARQFPNYSSELNVNALLLGDSALYLCASSYLAGAADTQYFGPGTRLTVL.